This TCR beta chain was profiled in a study of PD-1 blockade in classical Hodgkin lymphoma. Every patient had relapsed following autologous stem cell transplantation, and cohorts differed in brentuximab vedotin exposure. Best responses included complete response and partial response; otherwise, the best response was progressive disease. The study's findings and limits: CD8+ TCR diversity did not rise significantly by C4D1, unlike CD4+. Baseline diversity was lower in partial responders and progressors than complete responders. Why repertoires differed is undefined; disease activity or prior therapy possibly contributed.

Comment on this clone: Its antigen remains unknown.

CDR3 length: 15 amino acids. Looked up from germline, CDR1 is LGHNA and CDR2 is YNFKEQ. With 0 bases removed from V and 1 base from J, the gap between germline ends came to 9 bases. TCRdb keeps only in-frame clones here, not all; method: immunoSEQ multiplex PCR. Here the sample spans around 40,000 clones, around four fifths being singletons. The clonotype comes from a human donor with classical Hodgkin lymphoma. The source was peripheral blood mononuclear cells (PBMCs), collected at baseline. The chain is built from TRBV4-2 and TRBJ2-5; tentatively, D is TRBD1 (6 bases). The CDR3: CASSQDGQFQETQYF. CDR3 nucleotides: TGTGCCAGCAGCCAAGACGGACAGTTCCAAGAGACCCAGTACTTC.